Each of the 9 T cell receptor beta chains below was sequenced from the same sample in a study of blood T cell repertoires in COVID-19 (TCRdb year 2020). Library method: the immunoSEQ multiplex PCR assay. Not all clones reach the TCRdb copy of this immuneACCESS table, which keeps in-frame sequences only. Checked studies attribute under half of the gap to unresolved V genes and leave the rest unexplained. The sample includes 30,000 to 40,000 clones, with around 80% observed a single time. The ten largest clones add up to around 41% of the sample. Material for sequencing was peripheral blood. These receptors were obtained from a man older than 75 with active or convalescent COVID-19.

This clone was counted only a few times. This chain uses TRBV10-3 with TRBJ1-1; 7 bases agree with TRBD1. This CDR3 is 14 amino acids long. The V and J ends lost 6 bases and 0 bases, in that order; junction bases with no gene match: 4. Germline CDR1 and CDR2: ENHRY and SYGVKD. CDR3 in amino acids: CAISPGTVNTEAFF. CDR3 coding DNA: TGTGCCATCAGCCCCGGGACAGTGAACACTGAAGCTTTCTTT.

The chain links TRBV5-1 to TRBJ1-2; D is uncertain. V was cut by 5 bases and J by 2 bases, with 10 bases left in between. Germline lookup yields CDR1 SGHRS and CDR2 YFSETQ. The CDR3 is made up of 13 amino acids. The CDR3 reads CASSWGANYGYTF. CDR3 nucleotide sequence: TGCGCCAGCAGTTGGGGAGCGAACTATGGCTACACCTTC.

The CDR3 nucleotides read TGCGCCAGCAGCCAAGACCCCCCCCGGAGTAGCGGGATAACCTACGAGCAGTACTTC. Residues: CASSQDPPRSSGITYEQYF. This chain uses TRBV4-1 with TRBJ2-7; 8 nucleotides line up with TRBD2. With 0 bases clipped from V and 2 bases from J, the junction kept 15 bases outside the gene matches. From germline, CDR1 is MGHRA and CDR2 YSYEKL. The CDR3 spans 19 residues.

The CDR3 DNA reads as TGTGCCAGCAGCTCCCTTGCGGGGGTCCACAATGAGCAGTTCTTC. Its protein product is CASSSLAGVHNEQFF. This chain joins TRBV11-1 and TRBJ2-1, with TRBD2 matching over 7 bases. Germline assignment: CDR1 SGHAT and CDR2 FQDESV (reference sequence). J gave up 5 bases and V 4 bases, and 8 bases lay outside the gene matches. The length of the CDR3 is 15 residues.

V gene TRBV2 combines with J gene TRBJ1-5; 8 nucleotides agree with TRBD1. The CDR3 consists of 15 residues. Germline CDR1 is SNHLY and CDR2 is FYNNEI. Trimming at V came to 7 bases and at J to 6 bases, leaving 11 bases not matched to a gene. CDR3 region: CASNQDRVTGQPQHF. The CDR3 nucleotides read TGTGCCAGCAACCAGGACAGGGTTACCGGTCAGCCCCAGCATTTT.

The chain uses TRBV19 and TRBJ2-7; D might be TRBD1 (6 bases). The CDR3 length is 14 residues. V was shortened by 5 bases and J by 5 bases, with 16 bases between the two germline ends. The germline CDR1 and CDR2 sequences are LNHDA and SQIVND (reference sequence). The CDR3 bases are TGTGCCAGTAGTCCAAGGGGGACACGGGACGAGCAGTACTTC. It is translated as CASSPRGTRDEQYF. Full variable domain (outside the CDR3, taken from reference TRBV19 and TRBJ2-7): DGGITQSPKYLFRKEGQNVTLSCEQNLNHDAMYWYRQDPGQGLRLIYYSQIVNDFQKGDIAEGYSVSREKKESFPLTVTSAQKNPTAFYLCASSPRGTRDEQYFGPGTRLTVT.

The rearrangement links TRBV12-3 or TRBV12-4 to TRBJ2-1; possibly TRBD1 for D (6 bases). CDR3 size: 13 residues. V was cut by 6 bases and J by 4 bases, with 10 bases left in between. DNA for the CDR3: TGTGCCAGCAGCCCGGACAGTTACAATGAGCAGTTCTTC. Protein sequence: CASSPDSYNEQFF.

J is TRBJ1-2 and V is TRBV30; tentative D call: TRBD1 (6 bases). The germline gives CDR1 GTSNPN, CDR2 SVGIG (reference sequence). The CDR3 sequence is 13 residues long. Trimming shortened V by 5 bases and J by 3 bases, and 13 bases separated the two germline ends. CDR3 sequence (DNA): TGTGCCTGGCTACCCAGGGGTTACTATGGCTACACCTTC. Its translation: CAWLPRGYYGYTF.

This clone occurred a few times. The rearrangement joins TRBV5-1 to TRBJ2-7; D might be TRBD2 (5 bases). The CDR3 length is 12 residues. Per germline, CDR1 SGHRS and CDR2 YFSETQ. V was pared by 4 bases and J by 6 bases, with 11 bases between. CDR3 residues: CASSPSEGEQYF. The CDR3 DNA reads TGCGCCAGCAGCCCCTCTGAGGGCGAGCAGTACTTC.